This T cell receptor beta chain was sequenced during a study of T cell changes during pregnancy in multiple sclerosis. V was cut by 5 bases and J by 7 bases, with 15 bases left in between. CDR1 and CDR2 from the germline V gene are MNHEY and SMNVEV (reference sequence). This CDR3 is 14 amino acids long. Data came from immunoSEQ multiplex PCR; TCRdb stores just in-frame clones and leaves some out. The top ten hold roughly 2.2% of the sample, which has 60,000 or so clones, roughly 91% seen once. This clonotype was sampled from a female donor in good health, enrolled as a control in a pregnancy study. The chain recombines TRBV27 with TRBJ2-4; perhaps TRBD2 as D (6 bases). The sequenced sample was peripheral blood, obtained in the second trimester of pregnancy. The CDR3 loop is CASSAGTIYNIQYF. CDR3 DNA: TGTGCCAGCAGTGCGGGGACGATATATAACATTCAGTACTTC.